This entry concerns a single T cell receptor (beta chain). Using immunoSEQ multiplex PCR, the repertoire was profiled, and TCRdb retains in-frame clones only, with some absent. The profile covers roughly 100,000 clones, with around 80% appearing a single time and 2.5% to 3.5% taken by the ten largest. Germline CDR1 and CDR2: LGHNA and YNFKEQ. CDR3 length: 20 residues. V lost 0 bases and J lost 6; bases outside the gene matches: 13. The sample comes from a study of T cell clones after liver transplantation. Specimen: CD4+ T cells from blood, collected approximately 50 months after liver transplant. This sequence originates from a human patient who received a liver transplant. Some T cells may trace back to the graft donor. This chain links TRBV4-2 with TRBJ2-2; 13 nucleotides match TRBD2. The CDR3 region is CASSQDDTSGRADVAGELFF. CDR3 DNA: TGTGCCAGCAGCCAAGATGATACTAGCGGGAGGGCCGACGTCGCCGGGGAGCTGTTTTTT.